This record looks at one T cell receptor beta chain sequence and its context. The data are from a study of blood T cell repertoires in COVID-19. Study background: The origin of the acute and convalescent COVID-19 samples was the United States, Italy and Spain.

Only in-frame clones appear in the TCRdb table, and some are missing; sequencing was by immunoSEQ multiplex PCR. The sample lists under 200,000 clones, about 83% occurring once. The CDR3 is 15 residues long. From germline, CDR1 is MNHEY and CDR2 SMNVEV (reference sequence). V lost 6 bases and J lost 4; bases outside the gene matches: 4. This chain links TRBV27 with TRBJ2-2; 11 bases are a match to TRBD2. The clonotype originates from a man aged 35 to 55 with acute COVID-19. The sample comprised PBMCs or T cells enriched from blood (not recorded which). The CDR3 loop is CASRTGLAGTGELFF. CDR3 coding DNA: TGTGCCAGCAGGACAGGACTAGCGGGCACCGGGGAGCTGTTTTTT.